This record covers a single T cell receptor (beta chain). These data originate in a study of OX40 agonist ivuxolimab in advanced cancers. Study-level background: Hepatocellular carcinoma, melanoma, renal cell or head and neck cancer affected the dose-escalation patients. The study reported partial responses in three patients: one hepatocellular carcinoma, two cutaneous melanoma.

Clones were read by immunoSEQ multiplex PCR, and TCRdb kept only the in-frame ones, dropping some. The top ten hold less than 3% of the sample, which has approximately 84,000 clones, approximately 88% seen once. V dropped 7 bases and J dropped 5; count of bases not matched to a gene: 9. Germline V gene lookup returns CDR1 LNHDA and CDR2 SQIVND (reference sequence). The CDR3 covers 14 residues. This TCR was sampled from an adult with an advanced solid tumor such as melanoma, head and neck, liver or kidney cancer. This specimen was CD4+ or CD8+ T cells sorted from blood, taken in a trial of the OX40 agonist ivuxolimab. V gene TRBV19 combines with J gene TRBJ2-3; TRBD1 aligns across 7 bases. The CDR3 reads CASTRVTGEDTQYF. The CDR3 nucleotides read TGTGCCAGTACCAGGGTTACAGGGGAAGATACGCAGTATTTT. Based on the CDR3 plus reference TRBV19 and TRBJ2-3, the full variable domain is DGGITQSPKYLFRKEGQNVTLSCEQNLNHDAMYWYRQDPGQGLRLIYYSQIVNDFQKGDIAEGYSVSREKKESFPLTVTSAQKNPTAFYLCASTRVTGEDTQYFGPGTRLTVL.